This T cell receptor (beta chain) was sequenced for a study of blood T cell repertoires in COVID-19. Overall study context: Sites across the United States, Italy and Spain contributed samples from acute and convalescent COVID-19. T cells, B-cell-depleted T cells, or PBMCs provided the cDNA or gDNA that served as material.

Authors' methods: Reference gene primer amplification gave nucleated cell count estimates. The method was immunoSEQ multiplex PCR; TCRdb's version includes in-frame clones alone and lacks a portion of them. That table is the source of V, J and clone size, and D and trimming were worked out from the DNA. Among tens of thousands of clones, roughly 89% were seen once, and the ten largest hold 28%. Germline lookup yields CDR1 MNHNY and CDR2 SVGAGI (reference sequence). The CDR3 totals 15 residues. J lost 0 bases, V lost 5 bases, and 4 bases had no gene match. The TCR comes from an elderly man with acute or convalescent COVID-19. Sequencing was performed on peripheral blood. The chain couples TRBV6-6 to TRBJ1-5, with 7 bases fitting TRBD1. CDR3 protein: CASSPGQYSNQPQHF. As DNA, the CDR3 is TGTGCCAGCAGTCCGGGACAGTATAGCAATCAGCCCCAGCATTTT.